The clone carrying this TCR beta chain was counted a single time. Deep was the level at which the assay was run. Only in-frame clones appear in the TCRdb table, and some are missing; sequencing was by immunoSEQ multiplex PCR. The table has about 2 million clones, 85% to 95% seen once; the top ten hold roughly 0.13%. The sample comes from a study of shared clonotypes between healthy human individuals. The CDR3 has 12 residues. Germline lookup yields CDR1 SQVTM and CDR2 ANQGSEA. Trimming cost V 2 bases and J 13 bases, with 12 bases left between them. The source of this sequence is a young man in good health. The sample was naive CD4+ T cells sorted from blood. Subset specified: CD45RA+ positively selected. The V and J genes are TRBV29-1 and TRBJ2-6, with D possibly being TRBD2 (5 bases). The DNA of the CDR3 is TGCAGCGTTGAATTGCCCCGAGGGGTCCTGACTTTC. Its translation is CSVELPRGVLTF.